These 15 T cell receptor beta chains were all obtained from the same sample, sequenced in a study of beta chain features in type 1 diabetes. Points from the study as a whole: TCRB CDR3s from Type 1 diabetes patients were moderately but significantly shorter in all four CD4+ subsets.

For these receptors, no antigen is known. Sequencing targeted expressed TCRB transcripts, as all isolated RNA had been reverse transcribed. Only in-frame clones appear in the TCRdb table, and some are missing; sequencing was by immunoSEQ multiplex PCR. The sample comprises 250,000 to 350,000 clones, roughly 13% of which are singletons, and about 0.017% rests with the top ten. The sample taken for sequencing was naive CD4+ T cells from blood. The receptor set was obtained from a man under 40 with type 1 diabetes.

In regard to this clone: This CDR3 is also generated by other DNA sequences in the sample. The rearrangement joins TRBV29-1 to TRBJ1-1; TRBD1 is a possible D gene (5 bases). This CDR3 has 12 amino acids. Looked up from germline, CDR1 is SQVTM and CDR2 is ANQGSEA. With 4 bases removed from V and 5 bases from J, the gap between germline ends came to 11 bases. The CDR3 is CSVVGGGTEAFF. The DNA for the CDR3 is TGCAGCGTTGTTGGGGGAGGAACTGAAGCTTTCTTT. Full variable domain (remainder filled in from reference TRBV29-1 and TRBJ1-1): SAVISQKPSRDICQRGTSLTIQCQVDSQVTMMFWYRQQPGQSLTLIATANQGSEATYESGFVIDKFPISRPNLTFSTLTVSNMSPEDSSIYLCSVVGGGTEAFFGQGTRLTVV.

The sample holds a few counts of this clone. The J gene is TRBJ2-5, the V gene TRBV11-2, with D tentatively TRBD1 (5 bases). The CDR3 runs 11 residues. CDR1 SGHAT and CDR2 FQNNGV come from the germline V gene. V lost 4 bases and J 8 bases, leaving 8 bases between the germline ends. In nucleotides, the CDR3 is TGTGCCAGCAGCTGGACAAATACCCAGTACTTC. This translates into CASSWTNTQYF.

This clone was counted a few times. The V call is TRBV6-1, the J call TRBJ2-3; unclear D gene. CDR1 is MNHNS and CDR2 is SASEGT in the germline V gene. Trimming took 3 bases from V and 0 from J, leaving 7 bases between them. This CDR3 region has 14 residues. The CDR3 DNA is TGTGCCAGCAGTGACGTCGGGAGCACAGATACGCAGTATTTT. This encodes CASSDVGSTDTQYF.

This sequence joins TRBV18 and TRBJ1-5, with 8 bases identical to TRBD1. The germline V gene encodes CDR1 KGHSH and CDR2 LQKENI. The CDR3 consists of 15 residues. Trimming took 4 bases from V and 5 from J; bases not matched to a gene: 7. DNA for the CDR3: TGTGCCAGCTCACGGGGCAGGGGGCTCGATCAGCCCCAGCATTTT. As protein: CASSRGRGLDQPQHF.

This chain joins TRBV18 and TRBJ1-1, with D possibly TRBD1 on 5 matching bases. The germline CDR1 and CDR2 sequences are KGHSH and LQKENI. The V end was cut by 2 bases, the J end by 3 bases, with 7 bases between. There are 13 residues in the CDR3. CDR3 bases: TGTGCCAGCTCACCATTAGGGGACACTGAAGCTTTCTTT. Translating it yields CASSPLGDTEAFF.

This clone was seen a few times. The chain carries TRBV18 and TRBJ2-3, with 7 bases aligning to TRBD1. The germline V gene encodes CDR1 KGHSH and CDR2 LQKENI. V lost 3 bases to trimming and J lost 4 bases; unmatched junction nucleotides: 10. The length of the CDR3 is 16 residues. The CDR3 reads CASSPTTGNGADTQYF. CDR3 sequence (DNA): TGTGCCAGCTCACCGACGACAGGGAATGGGGCAGATACGCAGTATTTT.

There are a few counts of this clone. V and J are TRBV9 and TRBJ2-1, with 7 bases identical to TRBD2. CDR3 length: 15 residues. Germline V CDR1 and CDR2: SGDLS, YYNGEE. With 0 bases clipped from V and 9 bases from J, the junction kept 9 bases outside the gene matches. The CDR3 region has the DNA TGTGCCAGCAGCGTAGCTTGGCGGGGAGGGGCTGAGCAGTTCTTC. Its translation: CASSVAWRGGAEQFF.

The CDR3 nucleotides read TGTGCCAGCAGTCGAGGACTAGCGGGAGGGTATCGAGAGACCCAGTACTTC. It yields the protein CASSRGLAGGYRETQYF. The chain couples TRBV7-9 to TRBJ2-5; 15 bases fit TRBD2. V lost 6 bases, J lost 4 bases, and 9 bases stayed unmatched. Germline assignment: CDR1 SEHNR and CDR2 FQNEAQ (reference sequence). CDR3 length: 17 amino acids.

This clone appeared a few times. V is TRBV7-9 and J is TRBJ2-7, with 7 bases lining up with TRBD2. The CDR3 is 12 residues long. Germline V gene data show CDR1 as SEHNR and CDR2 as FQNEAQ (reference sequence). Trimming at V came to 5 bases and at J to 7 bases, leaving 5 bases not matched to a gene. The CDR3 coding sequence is TGTGCCAGCAGCCTTAGCGGGCCAGAGCAGTACTTC. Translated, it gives CASSLSGPEQYF.

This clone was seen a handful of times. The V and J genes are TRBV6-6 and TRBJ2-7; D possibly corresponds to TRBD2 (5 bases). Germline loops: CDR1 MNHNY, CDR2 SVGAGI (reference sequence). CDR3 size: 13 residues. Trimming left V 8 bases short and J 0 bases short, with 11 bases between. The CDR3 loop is CASLEDLSYEQYF. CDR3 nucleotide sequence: TGTGCCAGCTTGGAGGACCTCTCCTACGAGCAGTACTTC.

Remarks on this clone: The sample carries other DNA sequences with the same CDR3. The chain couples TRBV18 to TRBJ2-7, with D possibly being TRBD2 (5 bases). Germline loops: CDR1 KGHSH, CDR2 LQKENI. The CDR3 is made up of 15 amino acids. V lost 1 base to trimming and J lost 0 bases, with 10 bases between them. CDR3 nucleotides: TGTGCCAGCTCACCACAGGGAGCGAGCTCCTACGAGCAGTACTTC. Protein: CASSPQGASSYEQYF.

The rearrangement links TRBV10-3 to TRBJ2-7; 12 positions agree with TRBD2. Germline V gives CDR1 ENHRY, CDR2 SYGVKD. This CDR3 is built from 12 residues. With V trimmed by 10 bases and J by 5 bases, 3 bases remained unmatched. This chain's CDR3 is CASRLAGDEQYF. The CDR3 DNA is TGTGCCAGCCGACTAGCGGGAGACGAGCAGTACTTC.

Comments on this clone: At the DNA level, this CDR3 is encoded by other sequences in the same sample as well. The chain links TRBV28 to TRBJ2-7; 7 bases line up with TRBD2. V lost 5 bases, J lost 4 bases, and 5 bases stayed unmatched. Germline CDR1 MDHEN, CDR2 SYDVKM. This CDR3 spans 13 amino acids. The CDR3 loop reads CASSLGTTYEQYF. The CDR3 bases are TGTGCCAGCAGTCTGGGGACTACGTACGAGCAGTACTTC. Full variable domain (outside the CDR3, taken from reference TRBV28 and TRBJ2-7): DVKVTQSSRYLVKRTGEKVFLECVQDMDHENMFWYRQDPGLGLRLIYFSYDVKMKEKGDIPEGYSVSREKKERFSLILESASTNQTSMYLCASSLGTTYEQYFGPGTRLTVT.

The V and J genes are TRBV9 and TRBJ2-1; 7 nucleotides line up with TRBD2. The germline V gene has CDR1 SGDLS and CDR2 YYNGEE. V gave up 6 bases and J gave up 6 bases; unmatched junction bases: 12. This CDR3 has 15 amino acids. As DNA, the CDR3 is TGTGCCAGCACCAGACAGTTGACTAGCTCCAATGAGCAGTTCTTC. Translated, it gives CASTRQLTSSNEQFF.

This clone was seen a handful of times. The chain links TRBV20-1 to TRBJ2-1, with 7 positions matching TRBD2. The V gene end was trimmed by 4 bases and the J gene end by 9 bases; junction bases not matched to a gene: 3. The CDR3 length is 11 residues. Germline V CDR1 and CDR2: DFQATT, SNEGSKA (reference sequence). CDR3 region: CSAKLAPEQFF. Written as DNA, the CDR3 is TGCAGTGCTAAACTAGCGCCTGAGCAGTTCTTC.